The 26 T cell receptor beta chains below were found in one sample sequenced in a study of T cells in Graves' hyperthyroidism and ophthalmopathy. RNA transcripts provided the source from which TCR beta CDR3 regions were amplified. The HTBI primer set drove a first-round RT-PCR of the TCR CDR3. MiXCR, run by TCRdb on the multiplex PCR reads, gives a single entry per CDR3 protein. The top ten hold roughly 44% of the sample, which has 190,000 or so distinct CDR3 sequences, about 16% seen once. What was sequenced was blood. These receptors were taken from a man aged 40-49 years with Graves' hyperthyroidism.

This clonotype came up many times. V gene TRBV6-2 or TRBV6-3 combines with J gene TRBJ2-7; no definite D call. The CDR3 is 13 amino acids. Germline values: CDR1 MNHEY, CDR2 SVGEGT. V gave up 0 bases and J gave up 7 bases, with 10 bases separating them. The CDR3 DNA reads as TGTGCCAGCAGTTACTCGATCGGGTTTGAGCAGTACTTC. It translates to CASSYSIGFEQYF.

The chain employs TRBV30 and TRBJ1-5; D is undetermined. V was pared by 0 bases and J by 3 bases, with 6 bases between. CDR3 size: 13 residues. The germline gives CDR1 GTSNPN, CDR2 SVGIG (reference sequence). CDR3 sequence (DNA): TGTGCCTGGAGTGTTGGGAACAATCAGCCCCAGCATTTT. Its translation is CAWSVGNNQPQHF.

This clonotype occurred a few times. The gene calls are TRBV12-3 or TRBV12-4 and TRBJ2-6, with D uncertain. Deletions cut 5 bases from V and 1 base from J, with 24 bases between. The CDR3 extends over 20 amino acids. The CDR3 sequence: CASSRNAVSLSRSGANVLTF. DNA for the CDR3: TGTGCCAGCAGTAGAAATGCAGTAAGCCTTAGTCGATCTGGGGCCAACGTCCTGACTTTC.

This clonotype has ten or more counts. The rearrangement uses TRBV11-2 and TRBJ2-2; D may be TRBD1 or TRBD2 (7 bases each). V was pared by 5 bases and J by 1 base, with 14 bases between. The CDR3 covers 16 residues. The germline V gene has CDR1 SGHAT and CDR2 FQNNGV. The CDR3, as DNA: TGTGCCAGCAGCCATTTCAGGGGGGGGAACACCGGGGAGCTGTTTTTT. This translates into CASSHFRGGNTGELFF.

A few counts support this clonotype. The chain couples TRBV7-9 to TRBJ2-1, with D possibly matching TRBD1 (8 bases). V lost 5 bases to trimming and J lost 7 bases, with 24 bases between them. The CDR3 runs to 17 residues. Germline CDR1 SEHNR, CDR2 FQNEAQ (reference sequence). The CDR3, as DNA: TGTGCCAGCAGCCCAGGGGGGGGGACAGGATATGGGAATGAGCAGTTCTTC. The encoded protein is CASSPGGGTGYGNEQFF. The variable domain in full, with the rest retrieved from reference TRBV7-9 and TRBJ2-1, is DTGVSQNPRHKITKRGQNVTFRCDPISEHNRLYWYRQTLGQGPEFLTYFQNEAQLEKSRLLSDRFSAERPKGSFSTLEIQRTEQGDSAMYLCASSPGGGTGYGNEQFFGPGTRLTVL.

There are many counts of this clonotype. The J gene is TRBJ2-2, the V gene TRBV7-3; perhaps D is TRBD1 or TRBD2 (5 bases each). The CDR3 length is 15 residues. Trimming removed 0 bases at V and 3 bases at J, with 8 bases between. Germline V gene sequence: CDR1 SGHTA, CDR2 FQGTGA. The CDR3 here is CASSLTRGDTGELFF. CDR3 nucleotide sequence: TGTGCCAGCAGCTTAACAAGGGGAGACACCGGGGAGCTGTTTTTT.

The chain carries TRBV9 and TRBJ1-1, with 7 bases lining up with TRBD1. From germline, CDR1 is SGDLS and CDR2 YYNGEE. The junction had 8 bases not matched to a gene; V was cut back by 4 bases and J by 5 bases. The CDR3 has 14 amino acids. CDR3 sequence: CASSPTGTGTEAFF. The CDR3 DNA is TGTGCCAGCAGCCCGACAGGGACGGGGACTGAAGCTTTCTTT.

The table lists this clonotype with many counts. The chain links TRBV30 to TRBJ2-7, with D maybe TRBD2 (5 bases). The germline CDR1 and CDR2 sequences are GTSNPN and SVGIG (reference sequence). The CDR3 contains 13 residues. V lost 2 bases and J lost 2, with 10 bases in between. The CDR3 loop is CAWSPGGPYEQYF. In DNA, the CDR3 is TGTGCCTGGAGTCCCGGCGGGCCCTACGAGCAGTACTTC.

This clonotype was picked up many times. The rearrangement uses TRBV4-3 and TRBJ2-7, with TRBD1 matching 7 bases. V dropped 1 base and J dropped 3; count of bases not matched to a gene: 6. Germline V gene sequence: CDR1 LGHNA, CDR2 YSLEER. The CDR3 is made up of 15 amino acids. CDR3 protein: CASSQGQGGGYEQYF. In DNA form, the CDR3 reads TGCGCCAGCAGCCAAGGACAAGGGGGCGGCTACGAGCAGTACTTC.

This clonotype was observed many times. In DNA, the CDR3 is TGTGCCAGCAGCTCCGACTCGCGACAGGGGCTCTACGAGCAGTACTTC. Translated, it gives CASSSDSRQGLYEQYF. This chain connects TRBV7-3 to TRBJ2-7, with 8 bases fitting TRBD1. After removal of 4 bases from V and 3 bases from J, the junction contained 11 bases not matched to a gene. The germline CDR1 and CDR2 sequences are SGHTA and FQGTGA. The CDR3 has 16 amino acids.

This chain uses TRBV28 with TRBJ1-2; D uncertain. The V end lost 3 bases, the J end lost 5 bases, and 7 bases lay between the germline ends. In germline, CDR1 is MDHEN, CDR2 SYDVKM. The length of the CDR3 is 12 residues. The CDR3 nucleotides are TGTGCCAGCAGTTTTGGCCTATATGGCTACACCTTC. Translated, it gives CASSFGLYGYTF.

This clonotype was seen at least ten times. Here the CDR3 reads CSARGRLAGLVDTQYF. CDR3 nucleotides: TGCAGTGCTAGAGGGAGACTAGCGGGGCTTGTAGATACGCAGTATTTT. This rearrangement joins TRBV20-1 to TRBJ2-3; 11 bases agree with TRBD2. CDR1 and CDR2 (germline): DFQATT, SNEGSKA (reference sequence). CDR3 length: 16 residues. V was pared by 1 base and J by 5 bases, with 8 bases of the junction left unmatched.

This clonotype was observed at least ten times. J is TRBJ2-5 and V is TRBV27; D remains unclear. With 3 bases removed from V and 0 bases from J, the gap between germline ends came to 5 bases. The CDR3 is made up of 13 amino acids. Germline V gene lookup returns CDR1 MNHEY and CDR2 SMNVEV (reference sequence). CDR3 region: CASSFKYQETQYF. The CDR3 bases are TGTGCCAGCAGTTTTAAGTACCAAGAGACCCAGTACTTC.

This clonotype appeared a few times. The genes are TRBV4-1 and TRBJ2-3; D assignment may be TRBD1 or TRBD2 (6 bases each). CDR1 and CDR2 (germline): MGHRA, YSYEKL. Trimming removed 1 base from V and 3 bases from J, with 14 bases in between. The CDR3 extends over 16 amino acids. CDR3 DNA sequence: TGCGCCAGCAGCCAAGTGTGGGGGGCAGGGACAGATACGCAGTATTTT. Encoded protein: CASSQVWGAGTDTQYF.

This clonotype has at least ten counts. V gene TRBV2 combines with J gene TRBJ2-3; 7 bases fit TRBD1. CDR1 SNHLY and CDR2 FYNNEI come from the germline V gene. Trimming removed 6 bases from V and 3 bases from J; junction bases left unmatched: 9. The CDR3 spans 15 residues. CDR3 region: CASRDRVVGTDTQYF. The CDR3 DNA is TGTGCCAGCAGAGACAGGGTGGTTGGGACAGATACGCAGTATTTT.

The chain is built from TRBV7-2 and TRBJ2-5; 8 nucleotides match TRBD1. Germline CDR1 reads SGHTA; CDR2 reads FQGNSA. J was trimmed by 3 bases and V by 5 bases; bases with no gene match: 5. This CDR3 comprises 14 residues. The CDR3 DNA sequence: TGTGCCAGCAGCCTCGGACAGGGCGAAGAGACCCAGTACTTC. Residues: CASSLGQGEETQYF.

The chain recombines TRBV19 with TRBJ2-7; perhaps TRBD2 as D (6 bases). The ends were cut back, 8 bases at V and 6 bases at J, with 17 bases in the middle. The CDR3 contains 13 residues. Germline V gene data show CDR1 as LNHDA and CDR2 as SQIVND (reference sequence). In DNA form, the CDR3 reads TGTGCCAGTGGGGCGGGGCAGGGAGGCGAGCAGTACTTC. This gives the protein CASGAGQGGEQYF.

The table lists this clonotype with many counts. The rearrangement uses TRBV2 and TRBJ1-1; a possible D gene is TRBD1 (6 bases). Trimming left V 2 bases short and J 6 bases short, with 16 bases between. Germline V gene lookup returns CDR1 SNHLY and CDR2 FYNNEI. This CDR3 is built from 15 residues. CDR3 protein: CASSERGQGFAEAFF. The CDR3 nucleotides read TGTGCCAGCAGTGAAAGAGGGCAGGGGTTCGCTGAAGCTTTCTTT.

This clonotype showed up many times. The J gene is TRBJ2-7, the V gene TRBV5-1, with TRBD2 as a possible D gene (5 bases). The CDR3 is made up of 14 amino acids. The V and J ends lost 0 bases and 0 bases respectively, with 7 bases between them. CDR1 and CDR2 (germline): SGHRS, YFSETQ. Written as DNA, the CDR3 is TGCGCCAGCAGCTTGGGACTAAGCTCCTACGAGCAGTACTTC. It specifies CASSLGLSSYEQYF.

There are many counts of this clonotype. The chain carries TRBV14 and TRBJ2-1, with 9 bases aligning to TRBD1. The junction had 10 bases not matched to a gene; V was cut back by 2 bases and J by 5 bases. CDR1 is SGHDN, CDR2 FVKESK, per germline. The CDR3 is 17 residues long. As DNA, the CDR3 is TGTGCCAGCAGCCAACTAATAACCGGGACAGGGCACAATGAGCAGTTCTTC. Translated, it gives CASSQLITGTGHNEQFF.

This clonotype was seen at least ten times. The junction shows a germline mismatch at one end, possibly a read error. The V call is TRBV28, the J call TRBJ2-1; TRBD2 agrees at 13 bases. This CDR3 is 17 amino acids long. Germline values: CDR1 MDHEN, CDR2 SYDVKM. The DNA for the CDR3 is TGCACGCGGTGGGGACTAGCGGGACTGAGCTCCTACAATGAGCAGTTCTTC. This encodes CTRWGLAGLSSYNEQFF.

In its sample, this clonotype was seen many times. The chain employs TRBV28 and TRBJ1-5; 11 bases agree with TRBD1. Germline V gives CDR1 MDHEN, CDR2 SYDVKM. J gave up 7 bases and V 3 bases, and 5 bases lay outside the gene matches. The CDR3 length is 15 residues. The CDR3 coding sequence is TGTGCCAGCAGTTTCCACGGACAGGGGGCGCAGCCCCAGCATTTT. This gives the protein CASSFHGQGAQPQHF. The full variable domain, with the rest looked up from reference TRBV28 and TRBJ1-5, is DVKVTQSSRYLVKRTGEKVFLECVQDMDHENMFWYRQDPGLGLRLIYFSYDVKMKEKGDIPEGYSVSREKKERFSLILESASTNQTSMYLCASSFHGQGAQPQHFGDGTRLSIL.

The rearrangement links TRBV20-1 to TRBJ2-5; 13 nucleotides line up with TRBD2. There are 16 residues in the CDR3. Germline V lookup: CDR1 DFQATT, CDR2 SNEGSKA (reference sequence). The ends lost 2 bases at V and 1 base at J; junction bases unmatched: 4. The CDR3 reads CSARTGTSGAQETQYF. The CDR3 coding sequence is TGCAGTGCTAGAACCGGGACTAGCGGGGCCCAAGAGACCCAGTACTTC.

This clonotype has at least ten counts. This chain connects TRBV7-8 to TRBJ2-3; D not resolved. Germline CDR1 and CDR2: SGHVS and FQNEAQ. The CDR3 length is 12 residues. V lost 2 bases and J 5 bases, leaving 5 bases between the germline ends. CDR3 bases: TGTGCCAGCAGCTTAATCGTAGATACGCAGTATTTT. Protein: CASSLIVDTQYF.

This clonotype was seen at least ten times. V and J are TRBV5-1 and TRBJ2-1; D might be TRBD1 or TRBD2, each matching 5 bases. Between the trimmed V and J ends, which lost 0 bases and 11 bases, there was a span of 9 bases. Germline V CDR1 and CDR2: SGHRS, YFSETQ. This CDR3 has 12 amino acids. The DNA of the CDR3 is TGCGCCAGCAGCTTGGCCCGGGGACAGCAGTTCTTC. It translates to CASSLARGQQFF.

The chain joins TRBV15 to TRBJ1-3; D is possibly TRBD1 (6 bases). This CDR3 region has 15 residues. V lost 2 bases and J lost 3, with 11 bases in between. Germline V gene data show CDR1 as LNHNV and CDR2 as YYDKDF (reference sequence). The CDR3 spells CATSRQGRVGNTIYF. In DNA, the CDR3 is TGTGCCACCAGCAGACAGGGGCGCGTTGGAAACACCATATATTTT.